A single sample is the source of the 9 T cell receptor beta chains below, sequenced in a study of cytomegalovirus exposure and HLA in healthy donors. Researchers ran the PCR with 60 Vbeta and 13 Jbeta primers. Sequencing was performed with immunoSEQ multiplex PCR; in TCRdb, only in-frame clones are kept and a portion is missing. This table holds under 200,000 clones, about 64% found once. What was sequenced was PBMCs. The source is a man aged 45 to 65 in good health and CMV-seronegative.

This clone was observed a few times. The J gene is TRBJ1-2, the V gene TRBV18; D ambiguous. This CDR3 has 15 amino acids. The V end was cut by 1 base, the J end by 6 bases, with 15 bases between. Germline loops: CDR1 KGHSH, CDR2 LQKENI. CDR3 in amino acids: CASSPQHPSADGYTF. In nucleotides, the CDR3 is TGTGCCAGCTCACCACAACACCCCTCGGCGGATGGCTACACCTTC.

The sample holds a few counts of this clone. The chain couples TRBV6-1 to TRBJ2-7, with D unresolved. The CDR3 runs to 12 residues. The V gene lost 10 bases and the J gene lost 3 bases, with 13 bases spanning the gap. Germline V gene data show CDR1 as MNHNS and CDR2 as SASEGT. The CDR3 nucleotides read TGTGCCATCGAATTCGCCAGCTACGAGCAGTACTTC. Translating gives CAIEFASYEQYF.

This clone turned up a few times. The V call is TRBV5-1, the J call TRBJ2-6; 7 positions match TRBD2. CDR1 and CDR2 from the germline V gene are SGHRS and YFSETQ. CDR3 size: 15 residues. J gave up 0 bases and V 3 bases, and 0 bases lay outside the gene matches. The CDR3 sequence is CASSWGGSGANVLTF. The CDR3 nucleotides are TGCGCCAGCAGCTGGGGGGGCTCTGGGGCCAACGTCCTGACTTTC. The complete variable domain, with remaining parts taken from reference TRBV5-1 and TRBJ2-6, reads KAGVTQTPRYLIKTRGQQVTLSCSPISGHRSVSWYQQTPGQGLQFLFEYFSETQRNKGNFPGRFSGRQFSNSRSEMNVSTLELGDSALYLCASSWGGSGANVLTFGAGSRLTVL.

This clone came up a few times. The CDR3 nucleotides read TGCGCCAGCAGCTTGGGCGTCGGGGGGGCCCGCGAGCAGTACTTC. Translation gives CASSLGVGGAREQYF. The chain links TRBV5-1 to TRBJ2-7; 8 bases agree with TRBD2. The CDR3 loop spans 15 amino acids. The V gene end was trimmed by 0 bases and the J gene end by 6 bases; junction bases not matched to a gene: 8. Germline V gives CDR1 SGHRS, CDR2 YFSETQ.

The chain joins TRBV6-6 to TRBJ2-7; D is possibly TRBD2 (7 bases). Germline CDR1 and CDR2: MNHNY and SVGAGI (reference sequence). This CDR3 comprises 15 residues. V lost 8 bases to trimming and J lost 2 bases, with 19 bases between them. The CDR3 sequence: CASLGGGRLAYEQYF. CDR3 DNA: TGTGCCAGCCTGGGGGGGGGCCGGCTGGCCTACGAGCAGTACTTC.

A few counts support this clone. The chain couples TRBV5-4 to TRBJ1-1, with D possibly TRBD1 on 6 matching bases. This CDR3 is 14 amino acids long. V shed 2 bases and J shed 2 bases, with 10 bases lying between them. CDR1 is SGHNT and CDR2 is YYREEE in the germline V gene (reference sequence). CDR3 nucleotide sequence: TGTGCCAGCAGCTTAAGGGACATAAACACTGAAGCTTTCTTT. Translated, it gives CASSLRDINTEAFF. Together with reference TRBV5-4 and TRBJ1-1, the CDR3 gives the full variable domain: ETGVTQSPTHLIKTRGQQVTLRCSSQSGHNTVSWYQQALGQGPQFIFQYYREEENGRGNFPPRFSGLQFPNYSSELNVNALELDDSALYLCASSLRDINTEAFFGQGTRLTVV.

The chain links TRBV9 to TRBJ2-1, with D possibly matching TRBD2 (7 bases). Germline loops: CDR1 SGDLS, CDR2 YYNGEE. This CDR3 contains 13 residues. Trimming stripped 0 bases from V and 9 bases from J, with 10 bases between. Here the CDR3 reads CASSVGGGGEQFF. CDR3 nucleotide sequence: TGTGCCAGCAGCGTAGGAGGGGGGGGTGAGCAGTTCTTC.

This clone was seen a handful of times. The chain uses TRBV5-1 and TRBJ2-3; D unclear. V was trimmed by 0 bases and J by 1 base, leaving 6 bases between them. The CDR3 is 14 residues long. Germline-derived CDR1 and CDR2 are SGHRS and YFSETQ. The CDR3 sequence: CASSLVAGTDTQYF. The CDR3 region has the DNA TGCGCCAGCAGCTTGGTAGCCGGCACAGATACGCAGTATTTT.

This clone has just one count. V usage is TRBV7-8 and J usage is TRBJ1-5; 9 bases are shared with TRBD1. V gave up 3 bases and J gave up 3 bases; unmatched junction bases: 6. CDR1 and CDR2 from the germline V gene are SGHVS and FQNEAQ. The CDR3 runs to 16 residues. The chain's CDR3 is CASSFQGQGNNQPQHF. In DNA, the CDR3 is TGTGCCAGCAGCTTCCAAGGACAGGGGAACAATCAGCCCCAGCATTTT.